The sequence of this TCR beta chain was determined in a study of blood T cell repertoires in COVID-19. Each recovered donor of Cohort 3 presented with two negative PCRs, clearance, or symptom resolution. The CDR3 runs 15 residues. V was cut by 2 bases and J by 1 base, with 9 bases left in between. The germline V gene encodes CDR1 MNHEY and CDR2 SMNVEV (reference sequence). Study processing details: Amplifying reference gene primers gave estimates of nucleated cell counts. Generated by immunoSEQ multiplex PCR, the TCRdb table keeps only in-frame clones and is missing some. V, J and clone size are those of that table, while D and trimming were read from the DNA. The data hold some 350,000 clones, with more than 75% observed a single time.

The specimen sequenced was PBMCs or T cells enriched from blood (not recorded which). This clonotype originated in a woman younger than 45 who had recovered from COVID-19. The chain recombines TRBV27 with TRBJ2-1; D call uncertain. CDR3 DNA: TGTGCCAGCAGTTTAGTGCTGCGATCCTACAATGAGCAGTTCTTC. Translating it yields CASSLVLRSYNEQFF.